This paragraph reports one TCR beta chain. Which antigen it targets is not known. No much larger clone is present one base from it, and per-base qualities are unavailable. The instrument given in TCRdb is Illumina HiSeq 1500. The public reads were reanalyzed by TCRdb: fastp trimming at Q25, MiXCR alignment, in-frame beta chains only. All rows with the same CDR3 protein become a single entry with the most common DNA and genes. A total of hundreds of thousands of distinct CDR3 sequences appear in this sample, less than 40% of them only once. Clones ranked in the top ten supply around 2.6% of the sample. CDR1 and CDR2 were assigned from the germline V gene as SGHTA and FQGNSA. Relative to germline, V is missing 3 bases and J is missing 0 bases, with 8 bases of the junction outside any gene match. From the cysteine up to the phenylalanine, the CDR3 has a length of 18 residues. The CDR3 DNA has 54 bases and is translated from base 1.

The data stem from a study of T cell repertoires in cytomegalovirus infection (dated by TCRdb to about 2019). In the study overall: The HLA type of each donor mattered for the analysis, because public TCR beta signatures pointed to carriage of CMV infection along with the matching HLA type. Paper-wide results and their limitations: The ex vivo response was dominated by HLA-C-restricted CMV-specific TCR beta clonotypes, which also provided the single most frequent clonotype in two of eight donors. Carriers of CMV infection plus the relevant HLA type were discriminated by the cumulative frequency of public TCR beta family members in the study cohort and in an independent 352-donor cohort.

The chain uses TRBV7-2 and TRBJ1-4, with 9 central nucleotides matching TRBD1. The TCR originated in a human donor in good health (CMV status not recorded). Some clones in this sample may be carry-over from other donors' samples. The sequenced sample was PBMCs. Here is the DNA: TGTGCCAGCAGCTTCGGACAGGGGTCTATTGCAACTAATGAAAAACTGTTTTTT. Translation gives CASSFGQGSIATNEKLFF. The CDR3, completed at both ends by the reference TRBV7-2 and TRBJ1-4 genes, gives the full variable domain GAGVSQSPSNKVTEKGKDVELRCDPISGHTALYWYRQSLGQGLEFLIYFQGNSAPDKSGLPSDRFSAERTGGSVSTLTIQRTQQEDSAVYLCASSFGQGSIATNEKLFFGSGTQLSVL.